The TCR beta chain described here comes from a study of blood T cell repertoires in COVID-19. On the study more broadly: Acute-phase and convalescent COVID-19 samples originated in the United States, Italy and Spain. Sample material is recorded as cDNA or gDNA derived from T cells, B-cell-depleted T cells, or PBMCs.

Authors' processing steps: Amplification of reference gene primers provided the estimated nucleated cell counts. The repertoire was sequenced with immunoSEQ multiplex PCR; TCRdb's copy has only in-frame clones and lacks some. V, J and clone size are those of that table, while D and trimming were read from the DNA. The sample has roughly 39,000 clones; 75% to 90% are singletons. The TCR comes from a man aged 25 to 40 with active or convalescent COVID-19. The source material was peripheral blood.

Here the CDR3 DNA reads TGTGCCAGCAGCTTGGGAACAGGGGGTCACACTAACTATGGCTACACCTTC. This sequence encodes CASSLGTGGHTNYGYTF. The V gene is TRBV5-5, the J gene TRBJ1-2, with TRBD1 matching over 8 bases. V was clipped by 0 bases and J by 0 bases; unmatched bases: 7. The CDR3 extends over 17 amino acids. Germline V gene sequence: CDR1 SGHKS, CDR2 YYEKEE (reference sequence).